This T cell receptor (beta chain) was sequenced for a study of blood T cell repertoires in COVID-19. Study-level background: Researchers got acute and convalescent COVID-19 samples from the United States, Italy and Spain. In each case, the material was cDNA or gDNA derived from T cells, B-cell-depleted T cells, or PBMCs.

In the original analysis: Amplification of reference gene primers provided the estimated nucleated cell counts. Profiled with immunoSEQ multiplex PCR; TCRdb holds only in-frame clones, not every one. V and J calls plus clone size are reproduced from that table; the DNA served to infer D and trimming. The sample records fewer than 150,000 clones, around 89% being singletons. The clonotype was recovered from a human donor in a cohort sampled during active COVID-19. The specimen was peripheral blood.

The CDR3 DNA is TGCAGTGCTCTACAGGGAGACGAGCAGTACTTC. This sequence encodes CSALQGDEQYF. This sequence joins TRBV20-1 and TRBJ2-7; tentative D call: TRBD1 (6 bases). The CDR3 is made up of 11 amino acids. The V end lost 5 bases, the J end lost 5 bases, and 10 bases lay between the germline ends. The germline CDR1 and CDR2 sequences are DFQATT and SNEGSKA (reference sequence).